The rows below give T cell receptor beta chains drawn from one sample of a study of T cell repertoires in cytomegalovirus infection. MiXCR, applied by TCRdb to the reads, yields one record per CDR3 protein. The sample lists roughly 920,000 distinct CDR3 sequences; 31% were seen once. Their antigens remain unidentified. Sample: cultured CD8+ T cells from PBMCs, taken from culture after CMV antigen stimulation. Receptors originate from a human donor in good health (CMV status not recorded). Some clones in this sample may be carry-over from other donors' samples. Both conserved end residues are part of each CDR3. D genes are given only for firm matches. Rows may omit the clone size; those that give it use once, few, many or a size class.

>TRBJ2-5|TRBV15|TRBD1|.
CATSRGQTGVGETQYF
TGTGCCACCAGCAGAGGTCAAACAGGGGTGGGAGAGACCCAGTACTTC
>TRBJ2-1|TRBV29-1|TRBD1|.
CSVETGISIYNEQFF
TGCAGCGTTGAGACAGGGATAAGTATCTACAATGAGCAGTTCTTC
>TRBJ2-5|TRBV6-2/TRBV6-3|.|few
CASKRWPITRAMETQYF
TGTGCCAGCAAGAGGTGGCCCATTACCAGGGCTATGGAGACCCAGTACTTC
>TRBJ2-4|TRBV7-9|TRBD1|few
CASSYRDRGYIQYF
TGTGCCAGCAGCTACCGGGACAGGGGTTACATTCAGTACTTC
>TRBJ2-5|TRBV7-9|TRBD2|.
CASSPGGPSFF
TGTGCCAGCAGCCCGGGGGGGCCCTCGTTTTTC
>TRBJ2-3|TRBV2|.|.
CASIRGGGARDTQYF
TGTGCCAGCATCCGGGGAGGGGGGGCCAGAGATACGCAGTATTTT
>TRBJ2-1|TRBV7-2|.|.
CASSLVEGGGGTSYNEQFF
TGTGCCAGCAGCTTAGTAGAGGGGGGGGGCGGCACCTCCTACAATGAGCAGTTCTTC
>TRBJ1-4|TRBV7-6|.|.
CASSSRETNEKLFF
TGTGCCAGCAGCTCCAGGGAAACTAATGAAAAACTGTTTTTT
>TRBJ2-2|TRBV7-7|TRBD2|.
CASSLGSQRSGGPHTNTGELFF
TGTGCTAGCAGCTTAGGCTCCCAGCGGAGCGGGGGGCCCCACACTAACACCGGGGAGCTGTTTTTT
>TRBJ1-1|TRBV7-8|.|many
CASSWGPTGGYTEAFF
TGTGCCAGCAGCTGGGGCCCGACAGGCGGATACACTGAAGCTTTCTTT
>TRBJ2-1|TRBV7-2|TRBD2|many
CASSPLAGGGSEQFF
TGTGCCAGCAGCCCTTTAGCGGGGGGAGGCAGTGAGCAGTTCTTC
>TRBJ1-2|TRBV12-3/TRBV12-4|.|few
CASSFSRNGYTF
TGTGCCAGCAGTTTTTCCCGAAATGGCTACACCTTC
>TRBJ2-3|TRBV2|.|.
CASLGATQYF
TGTGCCAGCTTGGGGGCGACGCAGTATTTT
>TRBJ1-6|TRBV28|.|.
CASSLTVGSSYNSTLHF
TGTGCCAGCAGTTTAACGGTTGGAAGCTCCTATAATTCAACCCTCCACTTT
>TRBJ2-2|TRBV27|.|many
CASSLGGPTGELFF
TGTGCCAGCAGTTTAGGGGGGCCCACCGGGGAGCTGTTTTTT
>TRBJ2-1|TRBV27|.|few
CASREGASYNEQFF
TGTGCCAGCCGGGAGGGGGCCTCCTACAATGAGCAGTTCTTC